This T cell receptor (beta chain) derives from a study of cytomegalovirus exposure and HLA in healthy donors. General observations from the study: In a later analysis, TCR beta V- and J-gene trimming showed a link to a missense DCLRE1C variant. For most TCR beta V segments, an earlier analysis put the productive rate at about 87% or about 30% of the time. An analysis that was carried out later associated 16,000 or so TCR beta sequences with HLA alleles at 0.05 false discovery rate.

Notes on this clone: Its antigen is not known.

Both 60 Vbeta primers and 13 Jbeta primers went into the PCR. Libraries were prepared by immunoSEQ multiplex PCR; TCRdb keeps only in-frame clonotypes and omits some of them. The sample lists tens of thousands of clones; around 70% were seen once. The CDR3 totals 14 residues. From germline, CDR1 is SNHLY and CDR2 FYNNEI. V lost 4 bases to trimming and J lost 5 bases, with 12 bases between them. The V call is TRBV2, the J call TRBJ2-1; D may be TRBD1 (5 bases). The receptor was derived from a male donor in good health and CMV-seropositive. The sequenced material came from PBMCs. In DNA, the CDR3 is TGTGCCAGCAGTGCGAAGCAGGGTCACAATGAGCAGTTCTTC. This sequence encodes CASSAKQGHNEQFF.